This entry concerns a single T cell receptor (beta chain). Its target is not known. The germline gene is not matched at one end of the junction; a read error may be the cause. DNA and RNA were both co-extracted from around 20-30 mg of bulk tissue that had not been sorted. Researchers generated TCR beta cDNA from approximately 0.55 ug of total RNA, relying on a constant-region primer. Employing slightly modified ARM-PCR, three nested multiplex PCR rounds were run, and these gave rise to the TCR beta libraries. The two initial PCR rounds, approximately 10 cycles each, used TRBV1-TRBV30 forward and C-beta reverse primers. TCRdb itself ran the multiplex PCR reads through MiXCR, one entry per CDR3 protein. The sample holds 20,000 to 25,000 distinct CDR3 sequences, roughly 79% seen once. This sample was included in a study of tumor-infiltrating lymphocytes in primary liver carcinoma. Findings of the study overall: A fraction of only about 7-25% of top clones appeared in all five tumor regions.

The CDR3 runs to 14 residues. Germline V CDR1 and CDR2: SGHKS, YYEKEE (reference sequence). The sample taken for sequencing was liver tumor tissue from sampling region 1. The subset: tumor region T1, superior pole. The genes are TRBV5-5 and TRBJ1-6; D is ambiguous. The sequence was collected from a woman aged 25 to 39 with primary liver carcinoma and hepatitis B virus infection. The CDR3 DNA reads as TGTACCAGCGGCTTAGACGTCAGTAATTCACCCCTCCACTTT. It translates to CTSGLDVSNSPLHF.